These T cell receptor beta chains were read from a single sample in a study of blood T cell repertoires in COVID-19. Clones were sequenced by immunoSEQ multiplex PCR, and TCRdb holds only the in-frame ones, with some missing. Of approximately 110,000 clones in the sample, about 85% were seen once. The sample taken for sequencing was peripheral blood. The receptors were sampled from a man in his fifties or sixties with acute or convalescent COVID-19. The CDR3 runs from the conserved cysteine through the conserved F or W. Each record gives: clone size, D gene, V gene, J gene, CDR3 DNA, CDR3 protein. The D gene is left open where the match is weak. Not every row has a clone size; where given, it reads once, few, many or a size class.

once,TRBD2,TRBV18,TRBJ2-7,TGTGCCAGCTCACCAACTCACCTAGGAGTAGCGGGGGGGCCGGTTGAGCAGTACTTC,CASSPTHLGVAGGPVEQYF
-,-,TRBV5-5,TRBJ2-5,TGTGCCAGCAGCTTGGCGACAGGACGGCAAGAGACCCAGTACTTC,CASSLATGRQETQYF
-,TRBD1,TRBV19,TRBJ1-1,TGTGCCAGCAGACAGGGCACAGAGAACACTGAAGCTTTCTTT,CASRQGTENTEAFF
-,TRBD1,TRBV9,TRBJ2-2,TGTGCCAGCAGCCCTGGGACAGGAGCCGGGGAGCTGTTTTTT,CASSPGTGAGELFF
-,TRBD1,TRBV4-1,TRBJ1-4,TGCGCCAGCAGCTCCAGACAGGGAACTAATGAAAAACTGTTTTTT,CASSSRQGTNEKLFF
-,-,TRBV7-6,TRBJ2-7,TGTGCCAGCAGCCCCCTGGCCCTCTTCTACGAGCAGTACTTC,CASSPLALFYEQYF
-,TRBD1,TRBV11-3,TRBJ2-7,TGTGCCAGCAGCCGAACGACCGGGACAGGGACCTACGAGCAGTACTTC,CASSRTTGTGTYEQYF
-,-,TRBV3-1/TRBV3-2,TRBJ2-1,TGTGCCAGCAGCTTTAGGGGAGGGGGATACAATGAGCAGTTCTTC,CASSFRGGGYNEQFF
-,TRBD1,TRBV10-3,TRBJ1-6,TGTGCCATCAGTGAGCAAGGGGGCCCAAGCTCCTATAATTCACCCCTCCACTTT,CAISEQGGPSSYNSPLHF
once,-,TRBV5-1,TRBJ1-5,TGCGCCAGCAGCTTAACTACAGGGTCAGGTCAGCCCCAGCATTTT,CASSLTTGSGQPQHF
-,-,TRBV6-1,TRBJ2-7,TGTGCCAGCAGTGAAAGATGGGCCCGCGCTGAGCAGTACTTC,CASSERWARAEQYF
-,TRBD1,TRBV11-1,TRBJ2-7,TGTGCCAGCAGCTTAGGACAGGGTGCCGAGCAGTACTTC,CASSLGQGAEQYF
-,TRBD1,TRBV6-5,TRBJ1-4,TGTGCCAGCGGAAGCGCCGGGACAGTTAATGAAAAACTGTTTTTT,CASGSAGTVNEKLFF
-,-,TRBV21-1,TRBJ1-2,TGTGCCAGCAGCAAAGGGACAGGGGGCTATGGCTACACCTTC,CASSKGTGGYGYTF
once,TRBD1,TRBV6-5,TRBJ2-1,TGTGCCAGCGGGACAGGCTACAATGAGCAGTTCTTC,CASGTGYNEQFF
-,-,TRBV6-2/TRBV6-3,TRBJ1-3,TGTGCCAGCAGTTACTCCGGGGGAACGCTTGGAAACACCATATATTTT,CASSYSGGTLGNTIYF
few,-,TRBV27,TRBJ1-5,TGTGCCAGCAGTTTAGGGTGGGGCACCAATCAGCCCCAGCATTTT,CASSLGWGTNQPQHF
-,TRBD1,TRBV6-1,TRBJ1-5,TGTGCCAGCAGTGAAGCAGGGGGCGTTCAGCCCCAGCATTTT,CASSEAGGVQPQHF
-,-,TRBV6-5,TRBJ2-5,TGTGCCAGCGGTACCAGTCTGCAAGAGACCCAGTACTTC,CASGTSLQETQYF
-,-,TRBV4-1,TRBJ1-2,TGCGCCAGCAGCCAAGATAACCCGGGAGGGAGCGGCTACACCTTC,CASSQDNPGGSGYTF
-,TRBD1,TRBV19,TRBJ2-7,TGTGCCAGTACGGACAGGTCCTACGAGCAGTACTTC,CASTDRSYEQYF
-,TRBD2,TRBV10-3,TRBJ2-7,TGTGCCATCAGCCACTTTAGCGGGAGGGCCTTAGGCGAGCAGTACTTC,CAISHFSGRALGEQYF
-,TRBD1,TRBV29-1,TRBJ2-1,TGCAGCGTCGGAGGGACAGGTGCCTACAATGAGCAGTTCTTC,CSVGGTGAYNEQFF
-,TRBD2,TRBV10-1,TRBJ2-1,TGCGCCAGCTCGAGACAGGGGACTAGCGGGAGTAACGAGCAGTTCTTC,CASSRQGTSGSNEQFF
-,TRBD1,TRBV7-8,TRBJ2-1,TGTGCCAGCAGCCCAAGACAGGGCGGCTCCTACAATGAGCAGTTCTTC,CASSPRQGGSYNEQFF
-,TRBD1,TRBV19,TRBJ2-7,TGTGCCAGTAGTACGACAGGGGCCTACGAGCAGTACTTC,CASSTTGAYEQYF
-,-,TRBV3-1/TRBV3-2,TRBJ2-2,TGTGCCAGCAGCCATTTGGTTTTGCGGGGGCCCACCGGGGAGCTGTTTTTT,CASSHLVLRGPTGELFF
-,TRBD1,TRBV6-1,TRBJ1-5,TGTGCCAGCAGTGAAGATAGGGGACAGGGATACGGTCAGCCCCAGCATTTT,CASSEDRGQGYGQPQHF
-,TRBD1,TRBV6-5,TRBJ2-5,TGTGCCAGCTTGGTATCAGGGACAGGAGAGACCCAGTACTTC,CASLVSGTGETQYF
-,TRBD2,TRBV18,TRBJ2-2,TGTGCCAGCTCACCACTCAGCGGGGGAAACACCGGGGAGCTGTTTTTT,CASSPLSGGNTGELFF
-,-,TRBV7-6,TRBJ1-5,TGTGCCAGCAGCTTACAGGAGGGCCATCAGCCCCAGCATTTT,CASSLQEGHQPQHF
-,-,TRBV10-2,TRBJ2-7,TGCGCCAGCAGTGCGGTAAACAGGATCTCCTACGAGCAGTACTTC,CASSAVNRISYEQYF
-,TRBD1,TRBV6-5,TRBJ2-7,TGTGCCAGCAGTTACTCAGGACAGGGGGCGGACGAGCAGTACTTC,CASSYSGQGADEQYF
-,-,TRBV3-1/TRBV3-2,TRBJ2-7,TGTGCCAGCAGCCCCATGTCCCACGAGCAGTACTTC,CASSPMSHEQYF
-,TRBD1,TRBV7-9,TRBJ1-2,TGTGCCAGCAGCTTATCGGGGACAGCCTATGGCTACACCTTC,CASSLSGTAYGYTF
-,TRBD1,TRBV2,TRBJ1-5,TGTGCCAGCAGTGAAGGGACAGGGTATAGCAATCAGCCCCAGCATTTT,CASSEGTGYSNQPQHF
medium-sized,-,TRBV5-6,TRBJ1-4,TGTGCCAGCAGCGTTCAGGGGTTCGCTAATGAAAAACTGTTTTTT,CASSVQGFANEKLFF
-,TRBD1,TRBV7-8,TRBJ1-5,TGTGCCAGCAGCCTACCGACAGGGGGGAGCAATCAGCCCCAGCATTTT,CASSLPTGGSNQPQHF
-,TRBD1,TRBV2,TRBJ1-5,TGTGCCAGCAGTGATGGACAGGGGATAAGCAATCAGCCCCAGCATTTT,CASSDGQGISNQPQHF
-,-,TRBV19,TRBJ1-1,TGTGCCAGTAATTGGGCAGGCCGGGGGGGCGCTGAAGCTTTCTTT,CASNWAGRGGAEAFF
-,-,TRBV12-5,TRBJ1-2,TGTGCTAGTGGTTCCCGAATATCCGGGACTAGGGATGGCTACACCTTC,CASGSRISGTRDGYTF
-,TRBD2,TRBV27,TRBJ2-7,TGTGCCAGCGCCCTTGAACTAGCGCTCTCCTACGAGCAGTACTTC,CASALELALSYEQYF
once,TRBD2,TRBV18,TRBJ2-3,TGTGCCAGCTCACCCTTCTCTAGCGGCGCTAGCACAGATACGCAATATTTT,CASSPFSSGASTDTQYF
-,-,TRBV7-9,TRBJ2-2,TGTGCCAGCAGCCCTCGAGGGGGAGCCCGATCGGGGGAGCTGTTTTTT,CASSPRGGARSGELFF
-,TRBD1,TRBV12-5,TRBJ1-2,TGTGCTAGTGGCTCAGGGGGCGGAATAGCTAACTATGGCTACACCTTC,CASGSGGGIANYGYTF
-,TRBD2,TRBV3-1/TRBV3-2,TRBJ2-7,TGTGCCAGCAGTAGTGGGAGGGGCTACGAGCAGTACTTC,CASSSGRGYEQYF
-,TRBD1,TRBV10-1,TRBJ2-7,TGCGCCAGCAGTGAACAGGGGGCCCCACCGTACGAGCAGTACTTC,CASSEQGAPPYEQYF